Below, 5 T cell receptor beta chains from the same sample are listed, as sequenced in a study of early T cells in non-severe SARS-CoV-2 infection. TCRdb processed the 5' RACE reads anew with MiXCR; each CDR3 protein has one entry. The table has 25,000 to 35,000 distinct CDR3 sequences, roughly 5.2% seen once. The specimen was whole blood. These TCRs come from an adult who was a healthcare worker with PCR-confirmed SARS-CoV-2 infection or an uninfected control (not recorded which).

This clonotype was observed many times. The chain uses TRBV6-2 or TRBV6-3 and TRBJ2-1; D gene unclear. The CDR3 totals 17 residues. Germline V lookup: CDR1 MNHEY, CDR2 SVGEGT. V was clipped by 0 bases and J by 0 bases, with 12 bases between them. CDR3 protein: CASSYSSDGSSYNEQFF. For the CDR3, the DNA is TGTGCCAGCAGTTACTCTTCGGACGGTAGCTCCTACAATGAGCAGTTCTTC.

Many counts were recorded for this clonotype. CDR3 sequence reads: CASSPGIFTDTQYF. In DNA form, the CDR3 reads TGTGCCAGCAGCCCCGGGATCTTCACAGATACGCAGTATTTT. This chain joins TRBV11-1 and TRBJ2-3; weak D call: TRBD2 (5 bases). The CDR3 totals 14 residues. CDR1 and CDR2 from the germline V gene are SGHAT and FQDESV (reference sequence). V was clipped by 5 bases and J by 2 bases, with 11 bases between them.

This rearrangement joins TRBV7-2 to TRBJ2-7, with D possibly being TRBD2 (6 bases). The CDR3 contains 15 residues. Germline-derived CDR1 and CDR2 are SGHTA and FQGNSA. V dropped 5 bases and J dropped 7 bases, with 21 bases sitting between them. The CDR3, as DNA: TGTGCCAGCAGCATCACCTCAGGGCCCGCGGGGGAGCAGTACTTC. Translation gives CASSITSGPAGEQYF.

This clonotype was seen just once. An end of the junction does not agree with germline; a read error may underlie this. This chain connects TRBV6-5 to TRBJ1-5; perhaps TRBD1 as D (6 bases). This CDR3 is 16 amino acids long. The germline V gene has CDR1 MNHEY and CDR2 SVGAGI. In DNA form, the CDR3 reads TGTGCCAGCAGTCCTAGAAAGGGACACCAAAATCAGTCCCAGCATTTT. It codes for CASSPRKGHQNQSQHF.

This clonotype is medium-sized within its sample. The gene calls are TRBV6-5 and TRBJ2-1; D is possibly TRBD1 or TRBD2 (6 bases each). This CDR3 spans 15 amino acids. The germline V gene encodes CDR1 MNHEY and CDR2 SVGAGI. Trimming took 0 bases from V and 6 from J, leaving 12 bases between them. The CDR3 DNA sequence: TGTGCCAGCAGTTACTCCGGGGGCCCTACCAATGAGCAGTTCTTC. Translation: CASSYSGGPTNEQFF.